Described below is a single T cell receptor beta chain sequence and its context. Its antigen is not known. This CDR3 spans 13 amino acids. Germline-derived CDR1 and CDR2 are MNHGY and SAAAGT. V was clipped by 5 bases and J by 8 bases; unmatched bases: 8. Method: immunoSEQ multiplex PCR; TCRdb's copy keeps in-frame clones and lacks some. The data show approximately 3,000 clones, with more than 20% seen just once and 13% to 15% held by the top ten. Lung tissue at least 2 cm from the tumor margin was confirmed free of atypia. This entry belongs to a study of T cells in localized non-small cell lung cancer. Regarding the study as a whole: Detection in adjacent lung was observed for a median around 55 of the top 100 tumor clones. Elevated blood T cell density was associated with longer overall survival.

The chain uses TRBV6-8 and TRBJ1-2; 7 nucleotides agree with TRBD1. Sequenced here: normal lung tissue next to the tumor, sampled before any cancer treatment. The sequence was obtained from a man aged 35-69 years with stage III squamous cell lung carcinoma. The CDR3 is CASSPPGQFGYTF. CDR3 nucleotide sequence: TGTGCCAGCAGTCCCCCGGGACAGTTCGGCTACACCTTC.